These T cell receptor beta chains were read from a single sample in a study of cytomegalovirus exposure and HLA in healthy donors. Profiled with immunoSEQ multiplex PCR; TCRdb holds only in-frame clones, not every one. Counted here are about 130,000 clones, more than 65% occurring once; the ten biggest clones make up roughly 4.2%. Sequenced: PBMCs. All receptors derive from a male donor in good health and CMV-seropositive. CDR3s include the opening cysteine and the closing phenylalanine or tryptophan. The order of the fields is J gene, clone size, D gene, V gene, CDR3 protein, CDR3 DNA. D genes are given only for firm matches. The size field is filled for only some rows; it gives once, few, many or a size class.

TRBJ1-4,.,TRBD1,TRBV4-2,CASSQPTGVREKLFF,TGTGCCAGCAGCCAGCCGACAGGGGTAAGGGAAAAACTGTTTTTT
TRBJ2-3,.,TRBD2,TRBV5-4,CASSGKLAGGADTQYF,TGTGCCAGCAGCGGGAAACTAGCGGGGGGAGCAGATACGCAGTATTTT
TRBJ2-2,.,.,TRBV5-4,CASSLGLFNTGELFF,TGTGCCAGCAGCTTGGGACTTTTTAACACCGGGGAGCTGTTTTTT
TRBJ1-1,.,.,TRBV7-2,CASSSTGSTEAFF,TGTGCCAGCAGCTCCACAGGGAGTACTGAAGCTTTCTTT
TRBJ2-3,few,TRBD2,TRBV5-6,CASSPGTSGVGYTQYF,TGTGCCAGCAGCCCGGGGACTAGCGGGGTGGGTTATACGCAGTATTTT
TRBJ2-3,.,TRBD2,TRBV6-5,CASSYSGLAGDTQYF,TGTGCCAGCAGTTACTCCGGACTAGCGGGAGATACGCAGTATTTT
TRBJ2-3,.,.,TRBV5-4,CASSSGGNTQYF,TGTGCCAGCAGCTCTGGAGGGAATACGCAGTATTTT
TRBJ2-1,.,TRBD2,TRBV7-9,CASSLVRLAGGPDEQFF,TGTGCCAGCAGCTTAGTTAGGCTAGCGGGGGGTCCCGATGAGCAGTTCTTC
TRBJ1-5,.,TRBD1,TRBV10-1,CASSGRQGRATVNQPQHF,TGCGCCAGCAGTGGGAGACAGGGTCGGGCCACAGTGAATCAGCCCCAGCATTTT
TRBJ1-3,.,.,TRBV7-9,CASSLRLGSGNTIYF,TGTGCCAGCAGCTTGCGACTGGGCTCTGGAAACACCATATATTTT
TRBJ1-6,.,TRBD1,TRBV5-1,CASSVQGANSPLHF,TGCGCCAGCAGCGTACAGGGGGCCAATTCACCCCTCCACTTT
TRBJ2-7,.,.,TRBV19,CASSIEGVEQYF,TGTGCCAGTAGTATAGAGGGAGTGGAGCAGTACTTC
TRBJ2-2,.,TRBD1,TRBV27,CASRPRQGNTGELFF,TGTGCCAGCAGACCCCGACAGGGGAACACCGGGGAGCTGTTTTTT
TRBJ1-1,.,.,TRBV9,CASSVGGMNTEAFF,TGTGCCAGCAGCGTCGGGGGAATGAACACTGAAGCTTTCTTT
TRBJ2-2,.,.,TRBV7-9,CASSLDFRGTGELFF,TGTGCCAGCAGCTTAGACTTCAGGGGTACCGGGGAGCTGTTTTTT
TRBJ2-3,.,.,TRBV6-1,CASSDWTGGVGTDTQYF,TGTGCCAGCAGTGACTGGACTGGTGGGGTTGGGACAGATACGCAGTATTTT
TRBJ1-6,.,.,TRBV7-2,CASSLRGGLHF,TGTGCCAGCAGCTTGCGGGGCGGGCTCCACTTT
TRBJ2-5,.,TRBD1,TRBV7-3,CASSQTGTGGPETQYF,TGTGCCAGCAGCCAGACCGGGACAGGGGGCCCAGAGACCCAGTACTTC
TRBJ1-4,once,TRBD1,TRBV7-8,CASSFEEGANEKLFF,TGTGCCAGCAGCTTTGAGGAGGGGGCGAACGAAAAACTGTTTTTT
TRBJ2-1,few,TRBD1,TRBV5-6,CASSRTFGTGGNEQFF,TGTGCCAGCAGCCGGACTTTTGGGACAGGGGGCAATGAGCAGTTCTTC
TRBJ2-5,.,.,TRBV7-9,CASAMEGWQETQYF,TGTGCCAGCGCTATGGAGGGGTGGCAAGAGACCCAGTACTTC
TRBJ1-6,.,.,TRBV11-2,CASSLQVNNSPLHF,TGTGCCAGCAGCTTGCAGGTTAATAATTCACCCCTCCACTTT
TRBJ2-7,.,.,TRBV15,CATSRDPPGNEQYF,TGTGCCACCAGCAGAGATCCCCCAGGGAACGAGCAGTACTTC
TRBJ2-7,.,TRBD2,TRBV7-9,CASSPSGGAGEQYF,TGTGCCAGCAGCCCCAGCGGGGGGGCTGGTGAGCAGTACTTC
TRBJ2-7,.,.,TRBV11-2,CASSLTGITTRAQYF,TGTGCCAGCAGCTTAACAGGGATTACCACTCGAGCGCAGTACTTC
TRBJ2-5,.,TRBD1,TRBV23-1,CASSSGTGYQETQYF,TGCGCCAGCAGCTCAGGGACAGGGTATCAAGAGACCCAGTACTTC
TRBJ2-3,.,.,TRBV29-1,CSVESPYDTQYF,TGCAGCGTTGAGTCCCCGTATGATACGCAGTATTTT